The 28 T cell receptor beta chains below all came from one sample that was sequenced in a study of cytomegalovirus exposure and HLA in healthy donors. Primers: 60 Vbeta forward and 13 Jbeta reverse. Some clones are missing from TCRdb's copy, which holds only in-frame ones; the method was immunoSEQ multiplex PCR. The table shows 160,000 or so clones, with approximately 79% occurring only once. The material sequenced was PBMCs. The receptors here all came from a man aged 40-49 years in good health and CMV-seronegative.

This chain uses TRBV6-6 with TRBJ2-5; 7 bases align to TRBD1. The V segment lost 5 bases and the J segment 4 bases; nucleotides outside the gene matches: 7. The CDR3 totals 14 residues. CDR1 and CDR2 from the germline V gene are MNHNY and SVGAGI (reference sequence). The CDR3 DNA sequence: TGTGCCAGCAGTCGCGACAGGGCTGGAGAGACCCAGTACTTC. Translating gives CASSRDRAGETQYF.

The chain combines TRBV7-2 with TRBJ1-1; maybe TRBD1 (6 bases). Germline-derived CDR1 and CDR2 are SGHTA and FQGNSA. V dropped 5 bases and J dropped 7 bases, with 11 bases sitting between them. This CDR3 is 12 amino acids long. CDR3 sequence: CASSTTGIEAFF. The CDR3 DNA is TGTGCCAGCAGCACAACAGGGATTGAAGCTTTCTTT. The variable domain in full, completed from reference TRBV7-2 and TRBJ1-1, reads GAGVSQSPSNKVTEKGKDVELRCDPISGHTALYWYRQSLGQGLEFLIYFQGNSAPDKSGLPSDRFSAERTGGSVSTLTIQRTQQEDSAVYLCASSTTGIEAFFGQGTRLTVV.

The V call is TRBV7-9, the J call TRBJ1-1; 7 bases are a match to TRBD1. The trim removed 1 base at V and 1 base at J, leaving 9 bases unmatched. The CDR3 runs 17 residues. Germline values: CDR1 SEHNR, CDR2 FQNEAQ (reference sequence). The CDR3 loop is CASSLEGGWDRNTEAFF. Here the CDR3 DNA reads TGTGCCAGCAGCTTAGAGGGCGGGTGGGACAGGAACACTGAAGCTTTCTTT.

This chain joins TRBV11-3 and TRBJ2-1; tentatively, D is TRBD2 (6 bases). CDR3 length: 15 amino acids. Trimming took 5 bases from V and 4 from J, leaving 15 bases between them. CDR1 SGHNT and CDR2 YENEEA come from the germline V gene. The CDR3 bases are TGTGCCAGCAGCCCCCCGGGAGTTCAGTACAATGAGCAGTTCTTC. Translated: CASSPPGVQYNEQFF.

J is TRBJ2-1 and V is TRBV11-1; D not resolved. The CDR3 is made up of 12 amino acids. Germline V gene data show CDR1 as SGHAT and CDR2 as FQDESV (reference sequence). Between the trimmed V and J ends, which lost 2 bases and 10 bases, there was a span of 9 bases. This CDR3 is CASSLRVEEQFF. The CDR3 DNA sequence: TGTGCCAGCAGCTTAAGAGTAGAGGAGCAGTTCTTC. Full variable domain (rest looked up from reference TRBV11-1 and TRBJ2-1): EAEVAQSPRYKITEKSQAVAFWCDPISGHATLYWYRQILGQGPELLVQFQDESVVDDSQLPKDRFSAERLKGVDSTLKIQPAELGDSAMYLCASSLRVEEQFFGPGTRLTVL.

Only a few counts were recorded for this clone. This rearrangement joins TRBV4-1 to TRBJ2-7, with D tentatively TRBD2 (6 bases). The CDR3 contains 16 residues. Trimming removed 0 bases at V and 2 bases at J, with 14 bases between. Germline assignment: CDR1 MGHRA and CDR2 YSYEKL. The CDR3 nucleotides read TGCGCCAGCAGCCAAGAGAGCGGGTGGGGTACCTACGAGCAGTACTTC. As protein: CASSQESGWGTYEQYF.

The chain is built from TRBV30 and TRBJ2-6; 8 nucleotides match TRBD1. V trimming: 5 bases; J trimming: 4 bases; junction bases outside the gene matches: 7. The CDR3 length is 15 residues. Germline V CDR1 and CDR2: GTSNPN, SVGIG (reference sequence). The CDR3 DNA reads as TGTGCCTGGGACAGGGGAGGAGCGGGGGCCAACGTCCTGACTTTC. Its protein is CAWDRGGAGANVLTF.

This clone was seen only once. The rearrangement uses TRBV7-8 and TRBJ2-7; a weak D match, TRBD2 (5 bases). The CDR3 has 13 residues. Germline CDR1 is SGHVS and CDR2 is FQNEAQ. V dropped 3 bases and J dropped 3 bases, with 9 bases sitting between them. The CDR3 here is CASSLGRGYEQYF. Here the CDR3 DNA reads TGTGCCAGCAGCTTGGGTCGGGGCTACGAGCAGTACTTC.

The gene calls are TRBV18 and TRBJ2-3; D possibly corresponds to TRBD2 (6 bases). This CDR3 contains 16 residues. CDR1 is KGHSH, CDR2 LQKENI, per germline. V was clipped by 1 base and J by 0 bases, with 11 bases between them. CDR3 in amino acids: CASSPLYGTSTDTQYF. CDR3 DNA: TGTGCCAGCTCACCACTGTACGGGACTAGCACAGATACGCAGTATTTT.

CDR3 bases: TGTGCCAGCAGCACCAACGAACTAGCTAGGGAGACCCAGTACTTC. Amino acid sequence: CASSTNELARETQYF. This chain uses TRBV7-9 with TRBJ2-5, with a weak D call TRBD2 (6 bases). Germline V gene lookup returns CDR1 SEHNR and CDR2 FQNEAQ (reference sequence). V was pared by 5 bases and J by 5 bases, with 18 bases between. The CDR3 is 15 residues long.

The chain joins TRBV30 to TRBJ2-3, with 14 bases that match TRBD2. This CDR3 is built from 20 residues. Trimming removed 1 base from V and 6 bases from J; junction bases left unmatched: 18. In germline, CDR1 is GTSNPN, CDR2 SVGIG (reference sequence). The DNA of the CDR3 is TGTGCCTGGAGTGGTACCGGGACTAGCGGGAGTTTTTTGCATGGCGATACGCAGTATTTT. Translation: CAWSGTGTSGSFLHGDTQYF.

This clone has a handful of counts. The V and J genes are TRBV5-1 and TRBJ2-2; 7 bases are shared with TRBD2. The CDR3 length is 15 residues. After removal of 0 bases from V and 5 bases from J, the junction contained 4 bases not matched to a gene. The germline CDR1 and CDR2 sequences are SGHRS and YFSETQ. For the CDR3, the DNA is TGCGCCAGCAGCTTGGCGGGGGAGGGGACCGGGGAGCTGTTTTTT. Translation gives CASSLAGEGTGELFF.

J is TRBJ2-1 and V is TRBV7-2; TRBD2 matches at 11 bases. V lost 5 bases and J lost 7; bases outside the gene matches: 7. Germline assignment: CDR1 SGHTA and CDR2 FQGNSA. The CDR3 is 15 amino acids. The CDR3 loop reads CASSPRLAGGNEQFF. CDR3 coding DNA: TGTGCCAGCAGCCCGAGGCTAGCGGGAGGAAATGAGCAGTTCTTC.

The V gene is TRBV11-2, the J gene TRBJ2-5; the match to TRBD1 covers 8 bases. The J call may not be correct, given that the DNA end is closer to TRBJ2-7. CDR3 length: 16 residues. Germline assignment: CDR1 SGHAT and CDR2 FQNNGV. The CDR3, as DNA: TGTGCCAGCAGCGAAAACGGCAGGGGGCGCCTAGTCGAGCAGTACTTC. This codes for CASSENGRGRLVEQYF.

The rearrangement links TRBV27 to TRBJ2-4; TRBD2 agrees at 7 bases. V dropped 0 bases and J dropped 6; count of bases not matched to a gene: 5. The CDR3 extends over 15 amino acids. Germline V gene data show CDR1 as MNHEY and CDR2 as SMNVEV (reference sequence). The CDR3 DNA follows: TGTGCCAGCAGTTTATCGGGAGGGTTGGGAAACATTCAGTACTTC. This translates into CASSLSGGLGNIQYF.

The chain uses TRBV28 and TRBJ1-6; 9 bases are shared with TRBD1. The germline CDR1 and CDR2 sequences are MDHEN and SYDVKM. CDR3 length: 17 amino acids. V shed 5 bases, J shed 10 bases, and the junction held 15 bases outside the gene matches. CDR3 in DNA: TGTGCCAGCAGTATCATTGGCCCCGGGACAGGGTCCTCACCCCTCCACTTT. Its protein product is CASSIIGPGTGSSPLHF.

The chain couples TRBV27 to TRBJ2-7; the match to TRBD2 covers 10 bases. Per germline, CDR1 MNHEY and CDR2 SMNVEV (reference sequence). V trimming: 3 bases; J trimming: 6 bases; junction bases outside the gene matches: 11. The CDR3 has 16 residues. CDR3: CASSFWGAGGVGEQYF. CDR3 bases: TGTGCCAGCAGTTTTTGGGGAGCGGGAGGGGTCGGCGAGCAGTACTTC.

The V and J genes are TRBV2 and TRBJ2-7; TRBD1 matches 7 bases. This CDR3 comprises 14 residues. From germline, CDR1 is SNHLY and CDR2 FYNNEI. Unmatched junction bases numbered 12, after V lost 7 bases and J lost 6 bases. The CDR3 is CASTQTGPLSEQYF. The CDR3 DNA is TGTGCCAGCACCCAGACAGGGCCCCTCTCCGAGCAGTACTTC.

The V call is TRBV5-1, the J call TRBJ2-1; 9 positions match TRBD1. Germline V gene data show CDR1 as SGHRS and CDR2 as YFSETQ. CDR3 size: 15 residues. The J segment lost 9 bases and the V segment lost 4 bases, leaving 11 bases of the junction unmatched. The CDR3 DNA follows: TGCGCCAGCAGCGACCGGGACAGGGCTGCGCTTGAGCAGTTCTTC. Translation gives CASSDRDRAALEQFF.

This clone was picked up one time. The rearrangement joins TRBV19 to TRBJ1-2, with 8 bases fitting TRBD1. Germline loops: CDR1 LNHDA, CDR2 SQIVND (reference sequence). V lost 8 bases and J lost 6; bases outside the gene matches: 8. The CDR3 runs 13 residues. The CDR3 DNA sequence: TGTGCCAGTTGGATGACAGGGGTCCATGGCTACACCTTC. Translating gives CASWMTGVHGYTF.

This clone was observed a handful of times. V is TRBV4-2 and J is TRBJ1-1; D is uncertain. CDR3 length: 14 residues. The V end lost 0 bases, the J end lost 6 bases, and 11 bases lay between the germline ends. CDR1 and CDR2 (germline): LGHNA, YNFKEQ. The CDR3 bases are TGTGCCAGCAGCCAAGATCCCATACCGGCTGAAGCTTTCTTT. It encodes CASSQDPIPAEAFF.

This sequence joins TRBV11-2 and TRBJ2-7, with a tentative D call TRBD2 (5 bases). This CDR3 region has 12 residues. Germline CDR1 is SGHAT and CDR2 is FQNNGV. Trimming removed 1 base at V and 7 bases at J, with 8 bases between. The DNA of the CDR3 is TGTGCCAGCAGCTTAGGAGGGAAGGAGCAGTACTTC. Amino acids: CASSLGGKEQYF. Looking up the rest from reference TRBV11-2 and TRBJ2-7 gives the full variable domain: EAGVAQSPRYKIIEKRQSVAFWCNPISGHATLYWYQQILGQGPKLLIQFQNNGVVDDSQLPKDRFSAERLKGVDSTLKIQPAKLEDSAVYLCASSLGGKEQYFGPGTRLTVT.

The rearrangement links TRBV25-1 to TRBJ2-5; 14 nucleotides line up with TRBD2. In germline, CDR1 is MGHDK, CDR2 SYGVNS. CDR3 length: 17 residues. V was pared by 11 bases and J by 4 bases, with 15 bases of the junction left unmatched. The CDR3 here is CARRTSGRPGEGETQYF. The CDR3 DNA follows: TGTGCCCGGAGGACTAGCGGGAGGCCTGGGGAGGGAGAGACCCAGTACTTC.

The genes are TRBV6-1 and TRBJ2-6, with D possibly being TRBD1 (6 bases). Germline CDR1 is MNHNS and CDR2 is SASEGT. This CDR3 spans 13 amino acids. V lost 6 bases to trimming and J lost 10 bases, with 13 bases between them. CDR3 in DNA: TGTGCCAGCAGCAGGGACACTCTAAACGTCCTGACTTTC. As protein: CASSRDTLNVLTF.

The chain has TRBV9 and TRBJ2-2; 9 bases map to TRBD1. V trimming: 4 bases; J trimming: 6 bases; junction bases outside the gene matches: 7. The CDR3 extends over 15 amino acids. Per the germline V gene, CDR1 is SGDLS and CDR2 is YYNGEE. In DNA, the CDR3 is TGTGCCAGCAGCCTGTTGGACAGGGGTTCCGGGGAGCTGTTTTTT. Translated, it gives CASSLLDRGSGELFF.

V usage is TRBV9 and J usage is TRBJ1-5; TRBD1 is a possible D gene (5 bases). CDR3 length: 15 amino acids. Trimming cost V 3 bases and J 7 bases, with 17 bases left between them. Per germline, CDR1 SGDLS and CDR2 YYNGEE. The CDR3 nucleotides read TGTGCCAGCAGCGCCGGGGGGGGTCAAGGCCAGCCCCAGCATTTT. Translation: CASSAGGGQGQPQHF. Variable domain in full (rest from reference TRBV9 and TRBJ1-5): DSGVTQTPKHLITATGQRVTLRCSPRSGDLSVYWYQQSLDQGLQFLIQYYNGEERAKGNILERFSAQQFPDLHSELNLSSLELGDSALYFCASSAGGGQGQPQHFGDGTRLSIL.

The chain carries TRBV5-4 and TRBJ2-3; D perhaps matches TRBD2 (6 bases). The CDR3 is 13 residues long. Trimming cost V 1 base and J 12 bases, with 15 bases left between them. Germline V lookup: CDR1 SGHNT, CDR2 YYREEE (reference sequence). The CDR3: CASSLRRESGQYF. CDR3 sequence (DNA): TGTGCCAGCAGCTTGAGGCGGGAATCTGGTCAGTATTTT.

The J gene is TRBJ2-5, the V gene TRBV5-6, with 7 bases matching TRBD1. The CDR3 covers 15 residues. CDR1 SGHDT and CDR2 YYEEEE come from the germline V gene. Germline trimming cut 3 bases from V and 5 bases from J; bases unmatched to any gene: 10. CDR3 loop: CASSSRQGREETQYF. CDR3 nucleotides: TGTGCCAGCAGCTCAAGACAGGGAAGGGAGGAGACCCAGTACTTC.